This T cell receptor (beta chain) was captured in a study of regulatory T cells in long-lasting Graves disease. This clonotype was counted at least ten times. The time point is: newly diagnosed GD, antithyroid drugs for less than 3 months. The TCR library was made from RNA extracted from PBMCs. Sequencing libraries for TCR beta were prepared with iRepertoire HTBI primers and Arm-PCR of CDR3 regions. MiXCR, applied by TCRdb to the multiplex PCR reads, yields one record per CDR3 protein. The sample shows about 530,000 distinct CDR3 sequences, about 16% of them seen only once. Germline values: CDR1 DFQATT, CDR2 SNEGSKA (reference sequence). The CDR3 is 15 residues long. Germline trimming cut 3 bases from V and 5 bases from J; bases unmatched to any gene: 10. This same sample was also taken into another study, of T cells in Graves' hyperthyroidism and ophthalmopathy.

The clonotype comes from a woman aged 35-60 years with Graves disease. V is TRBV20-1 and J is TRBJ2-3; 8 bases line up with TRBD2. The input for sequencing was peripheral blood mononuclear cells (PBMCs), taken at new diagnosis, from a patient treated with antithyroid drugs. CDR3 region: CSARDRGGERDTQYF. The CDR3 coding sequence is TGCAGTGCTAGGGACCGGGGGGGGGAAAGAGATACGCAGTATTTT.